This T cell receptor (beta chain) was sequenced during a study of cytomegalovirus exposure and HLA in healthy donors. Study context: Genotyping showed approximately 81% of about 370 donors falling in the Caucasian-associated ancestry cluster. General study findings and limits: Most likely, a cluster of highly shared sequence variants arose as a sequencing artifact. A later analysis revealed that TCR association rates differed between HLA loci, peaking at DRB1 and bottoming out at HLA-C.

Primers for the PCR totalled 60 Vbeta and 13 Jbeta. Some clones are missing from TCRdb's copy, which holds only in-frame ones; the method was immunoSEQ multiplex PCR. The table has fewer than 250,000 clones, 75% to 85% seen once. Trimming at V came to 4 bases and at J to 4 bases, leaving 11 bases not matched to a gene. This CDR3 region has 16 residues. Germline CDR1 is MDHEN and CDR2 is SYDVKM. A remark on this clone: The antigen remains undetermined.

This receptor was obtained from a woman aged 30 to 39 in good health and CMV-seropositive. The specimen sequenced was PBMCs. The chain has TRBV28 and TRBJ2-5, with 8 bases aligning to TRBD1. CDR3 coding DNA: TGTGCCAGCAGTTCGCCACACTCCAGGGGGCCAGAGACCCAGTACTTC. Its protein product is CASSSPHSRGPETQYF.